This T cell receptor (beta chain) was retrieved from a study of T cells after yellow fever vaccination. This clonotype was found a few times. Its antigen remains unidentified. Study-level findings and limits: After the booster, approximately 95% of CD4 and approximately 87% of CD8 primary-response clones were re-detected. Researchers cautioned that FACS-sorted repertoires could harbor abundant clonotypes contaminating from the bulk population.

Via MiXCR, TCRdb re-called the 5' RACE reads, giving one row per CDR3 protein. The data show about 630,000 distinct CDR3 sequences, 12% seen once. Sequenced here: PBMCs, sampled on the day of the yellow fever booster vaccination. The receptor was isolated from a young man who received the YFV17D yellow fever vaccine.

The CDR3 bases are TGTGCCAGCAGCCAAGATGCAACAGGATTGTTAGCTAACTATGGCTACACCTTC. Its protein is CASSQDATGLLANYGYTF. V is TRBV3-1 and J is TRBJ1-2; TRBD1 might be the D (5 bases). Germline V gives CDR1 LGHDT, CDR2 YNNKEL (reference sequence). Trimming pared 0 bases from V and 0 bases from J, leaving 17 bases between. This CDR3 comprises 18 residues.